This T cell receptor beta chain was profiled in a study of vaccination and CD4 T cells after COVID-19. Of note for this clonotype: Antigen specificity is unknown.

The Oncomine TCR Beta short-read assay was applied to DNA of cultured CD4+ T cells. TCRdb re-called the PCR reads with MiXCR, one entry per CDR3 protein. The sample records about 18,000 distinct CDR3 sequences, roughly 65% being singletons. V was clipped by 2 bases and J by 8 bases; unmatched bases: 15. Looked up from germline, CDR1 is DFQATT and CDR2 is SNEGSKA (reference sequence). The CDR3 runs to 16 residues. Noted treatment: roughly 11-day PBMC culture with coronavirus spike peptide pools or control peptides (ViraFEST assay). Positive PCR tests came between March and December 2020, ahead of the US Alpha, Beta and Delta variants.

The TCR sequence derives from a human donor who had recovered from COVID-19. The chain joins TRBV20-1 to TRBJ1-2; 9 bases agree with TRBD1. The sample taken for sequencing was CD4+ T cells from blood, cultured in vitro. The CDR3 bases are TGCAGTGCTAGAATCGGGGCGGGGACAGGGAGGGCCGGCTACACCTTC. Amino acid sequence: CSARIGAGTGRAGYTF.